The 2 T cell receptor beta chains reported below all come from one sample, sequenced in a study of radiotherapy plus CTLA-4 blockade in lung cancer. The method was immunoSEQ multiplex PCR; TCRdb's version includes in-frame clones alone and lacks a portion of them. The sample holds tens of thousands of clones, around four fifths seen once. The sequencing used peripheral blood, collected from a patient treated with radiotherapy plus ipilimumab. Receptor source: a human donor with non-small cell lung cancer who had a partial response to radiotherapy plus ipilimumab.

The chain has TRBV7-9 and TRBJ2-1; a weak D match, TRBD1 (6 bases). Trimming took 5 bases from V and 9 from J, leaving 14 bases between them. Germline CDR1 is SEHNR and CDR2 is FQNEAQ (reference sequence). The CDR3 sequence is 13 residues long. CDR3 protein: CASSRPNRAEQFF. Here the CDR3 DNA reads TGTGCCAGCAGCCGCCCGAACAGGGCTGAGCAGTTCTTC.

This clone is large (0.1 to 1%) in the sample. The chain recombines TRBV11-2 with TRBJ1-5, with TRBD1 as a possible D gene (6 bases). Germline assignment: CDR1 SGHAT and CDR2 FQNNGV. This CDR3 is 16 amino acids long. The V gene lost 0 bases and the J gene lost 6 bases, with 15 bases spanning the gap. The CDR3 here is CASSLDFGGLSQPQHF. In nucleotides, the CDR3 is TGTGCCAGCAGCTTAGATTTTGGGGGCTTAAGTCAGCCCCAGCATTTT.